Listed below are T cell receptor beta chains from one sample, sequenced in a study of cytomegalovirus exposure and HLA in healthy donors. The repertoire was sequenced with immunoSEQ multiplex PCR; TCRdb's copy has only in-frame clones and lacks some. The sample totals about 110,000 clones; its top ten clones hold more than 3.5%. The sample taken for sequencing was PBMCs. These receptors were collected from a man under 40 in good health and CMV-seronegative. The CDR3 runs from the conserved cysteine through the conserved F or W. Each record gives: CDR3 DNA, CDR3 protein, D gene, J gene, V gene. The D gene is left open where the match is weak.

TGCGCCAGCAGCTTAGGTGTGGGACAGAGACACAATGAGCAGTTCTTC CASSLGVGQRHNEQFF TRBD1 TRBJ2-1 TRBV5-1
TGTGCCAGCAGCTTGGGAGGGTGGGGCTCCTACGAGCAGTACTTC CASSLGGWGSYEQYF - TRBJ2-7 TRBV5-6
TGTGCCAGCAGCGCCGGACAGGGGGCAAACTATGGCTACACCTTC CASSAGQGANYGYTF TRBD1 TRBJ1-2 TRBV9
TGTGCCAGCAGAGAACAGGTAACCCTCAATCAGCCCCAGCATTTT CASREQVTLNQPQHF - TRBJ1-5 TRBV6-1
TGTGCCACCAGTTCGCGGGGGGGCGAGCAGTTCTTC CATSSRGGEQFF TRBD2 TRBJ2-1 TRBV15
TGTGCCAGCAGGATTGGACAGGGATACCAAGAGACCCAGTACTTC CASRIGQGYQETQYF TRBD1 TRBJ2-5 TRBV6-1
TGTGCCAGCAGTTACTCACCGGGGGGTTATGGGGGTGGCTACACCTTC CASSYSPGGYGGGYTF - TRBJ1-2 TRBV6-5
TGCGCCAGCAGCCAAGACGGGCCAGGGCTCTCCTACGAGCAGTACTTC CASSQDGPGLSYEQYF - TRBJ2-7 TRBV4-1
TGTGCCAGCATCGCCCTAGGGGGCGGGGAGACCCAGTACTTC CASIALGGGETQYF TRBD1 TRBJ2-5 TRBV5-5
TGTGCCAGCAGCCCGTGGACAGGACATGGCACCGGGGAGCTGTTTTTT CASSPWTGHGTGELFF TRBD1 TRBJ2-2 TRBV14
TGTGCCAGCAGCCCCGAGAGCAATCTCTTTTACACAGATACGCAGTATTTT CASSPESNLFYTDTQYF - TRBJ2-3 TRBV7-9
TGCGCCAGCAGCTTGGCCGGGCAGGGAGGCACTGAAGCTTTCTTT CASSLAGQGGTEAFF - TRBJ1-1 TRBV5-1
TGTGCCAGCAGCACCGGGGGGGATACGCAGTATTTT CASSTGGDTQYF TRBD2 TRBJ2-3 TRBV11-3
TGTGCCAGCAGTCGACAGGGGGCGGAAGGCTACACCTTC CASSRQGAEGYTF TRBD1 TRBJ1-2 TRBV6-6